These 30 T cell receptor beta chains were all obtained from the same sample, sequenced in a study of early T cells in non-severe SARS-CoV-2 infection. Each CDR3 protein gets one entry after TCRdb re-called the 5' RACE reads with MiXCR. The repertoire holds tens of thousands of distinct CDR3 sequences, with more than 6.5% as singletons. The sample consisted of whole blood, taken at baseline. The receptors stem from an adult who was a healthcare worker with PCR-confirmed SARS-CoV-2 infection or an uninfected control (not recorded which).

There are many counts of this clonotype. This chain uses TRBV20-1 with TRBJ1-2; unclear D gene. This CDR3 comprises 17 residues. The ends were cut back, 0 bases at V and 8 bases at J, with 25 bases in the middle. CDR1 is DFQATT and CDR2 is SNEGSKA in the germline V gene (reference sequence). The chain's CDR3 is CSARDRPPGAITWGYTF. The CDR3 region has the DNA TGCAGTGCTAGAGACCGCCCCCCGGGCGCAATAACGTGGGGCTACACCTTC.

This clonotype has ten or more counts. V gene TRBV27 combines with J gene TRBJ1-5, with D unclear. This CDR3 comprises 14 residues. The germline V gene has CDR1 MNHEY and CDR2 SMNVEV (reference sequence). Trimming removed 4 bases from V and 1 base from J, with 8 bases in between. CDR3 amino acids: CASSSWWSNQPQHF. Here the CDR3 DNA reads TGTGCCAGCAGTTCGTGGTGGAGCAATCAGCCCCAGCATTTT.

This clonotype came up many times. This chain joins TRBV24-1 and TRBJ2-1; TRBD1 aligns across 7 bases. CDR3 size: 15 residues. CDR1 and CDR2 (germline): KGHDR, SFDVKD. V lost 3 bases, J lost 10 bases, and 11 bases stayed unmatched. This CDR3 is CATSDAHTGAREQFF. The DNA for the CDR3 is TGTGCCACCAGTGATGCTCATACAGGGGCGAGGGAGCAGTTCTTC.

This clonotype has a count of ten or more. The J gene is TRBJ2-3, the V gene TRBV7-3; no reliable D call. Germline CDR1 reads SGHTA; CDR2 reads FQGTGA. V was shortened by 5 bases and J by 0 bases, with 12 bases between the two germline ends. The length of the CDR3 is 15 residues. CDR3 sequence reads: CASSLAPGSTDTQYF. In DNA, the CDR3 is TGTGCCAGCAGCCTCGCTCCCGGGAGCACAGATACGCAGTATTTT.

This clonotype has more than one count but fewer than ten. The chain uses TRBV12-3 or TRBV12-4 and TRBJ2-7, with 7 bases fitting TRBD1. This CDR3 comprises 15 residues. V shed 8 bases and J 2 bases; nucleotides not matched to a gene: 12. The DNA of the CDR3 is TGTGCCAGCGGGCTATGGGACAGCGTAACCTACGAGCAGTACTTC. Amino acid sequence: CASGLWDSVTYEQYF.

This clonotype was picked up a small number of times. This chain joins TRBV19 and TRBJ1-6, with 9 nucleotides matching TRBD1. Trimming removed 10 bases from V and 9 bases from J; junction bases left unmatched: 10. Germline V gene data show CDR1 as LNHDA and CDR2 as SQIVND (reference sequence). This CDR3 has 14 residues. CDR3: CATGTGQGLSPLHF. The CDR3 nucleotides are TGTGCCACAGGAACGGGACAGGGCCTTTCACCCCTCCACTTT.

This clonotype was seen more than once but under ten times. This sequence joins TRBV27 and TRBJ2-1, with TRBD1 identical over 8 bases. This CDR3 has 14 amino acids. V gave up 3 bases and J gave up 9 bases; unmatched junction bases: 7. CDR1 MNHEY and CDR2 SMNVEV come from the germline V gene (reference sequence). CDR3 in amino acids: CASSFFGTGSEQFF. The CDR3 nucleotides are TGTGCCAGCAGTTTTTTCGGGACAGGTAGTGAGCAGTTCTTC.

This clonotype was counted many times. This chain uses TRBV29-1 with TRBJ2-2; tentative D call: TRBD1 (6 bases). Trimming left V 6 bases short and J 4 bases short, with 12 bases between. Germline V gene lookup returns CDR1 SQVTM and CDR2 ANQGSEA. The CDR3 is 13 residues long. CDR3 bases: TGCAGCGTACAACAGGGATCCACCGGGGAGCTGTTTTTT. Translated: CSVQQGSTGELFF.

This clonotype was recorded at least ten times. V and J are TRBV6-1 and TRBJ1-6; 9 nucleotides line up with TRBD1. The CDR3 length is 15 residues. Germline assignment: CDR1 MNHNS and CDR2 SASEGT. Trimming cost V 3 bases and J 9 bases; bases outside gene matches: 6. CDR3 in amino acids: CASSDQTGGLSPLHF. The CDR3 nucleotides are TGTGCCAGCAGTGACCAGACAGGGGGTCTTTCACCCCTCCACTTT.

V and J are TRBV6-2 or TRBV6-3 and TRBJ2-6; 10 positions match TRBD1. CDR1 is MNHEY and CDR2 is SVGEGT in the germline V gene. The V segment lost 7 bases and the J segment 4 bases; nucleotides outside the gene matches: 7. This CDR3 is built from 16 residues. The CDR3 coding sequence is TGTGCCAGCATCAGACAGGGGGCGCCAGGGGCCAACGTCCTGACTTTC. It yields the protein CASIRQGAPGANVLTF.

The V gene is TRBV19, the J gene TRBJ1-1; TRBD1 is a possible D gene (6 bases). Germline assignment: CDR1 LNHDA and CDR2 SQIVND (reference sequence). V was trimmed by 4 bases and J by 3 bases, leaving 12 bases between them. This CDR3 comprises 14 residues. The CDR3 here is CASSNGGLDTEAFF. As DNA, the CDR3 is TGTGCCAGTAGTAACGGGGGCTTGGACACTGAAGCTTTCTTT.

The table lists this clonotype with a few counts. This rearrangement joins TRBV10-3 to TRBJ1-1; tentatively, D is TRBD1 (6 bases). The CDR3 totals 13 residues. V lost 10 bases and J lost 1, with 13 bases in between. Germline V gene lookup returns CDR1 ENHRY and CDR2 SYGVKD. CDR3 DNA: TGTGCCACCTCGGTACAGGGGAACACTGAAGCTTTCTTT. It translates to CATSVQGNTEAFF.

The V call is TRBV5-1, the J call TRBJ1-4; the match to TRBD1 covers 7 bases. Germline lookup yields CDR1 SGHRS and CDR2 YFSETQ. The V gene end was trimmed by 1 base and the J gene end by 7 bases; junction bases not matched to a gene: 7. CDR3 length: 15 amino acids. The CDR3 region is CASSLYGNRGEKLFF. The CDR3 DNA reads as TGCGCCAGCAGCTTGTATGGGAACAGGGGTGAAAAACTGTTTTTT. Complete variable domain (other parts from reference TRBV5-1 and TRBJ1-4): KAGVTQTPRYLIKTRGQQVTLSCSPISGHRSVSWYQQTPGQGLQFLFEYFSETQRNKGNFPGRFSGRQFSNSRSEMNVSTLELGDSALYLCASSLYGNRGEKLFFGSGTQLSVL.

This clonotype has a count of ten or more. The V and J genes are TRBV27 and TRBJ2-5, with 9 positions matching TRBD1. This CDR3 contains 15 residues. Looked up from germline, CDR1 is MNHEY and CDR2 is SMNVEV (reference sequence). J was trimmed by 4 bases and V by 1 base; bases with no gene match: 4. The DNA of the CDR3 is TGTGCCAGCAGTTTATGGACAGGGGTCGGAGAGACCCAGTACTTC. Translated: CASSLWTGVGETQYF.

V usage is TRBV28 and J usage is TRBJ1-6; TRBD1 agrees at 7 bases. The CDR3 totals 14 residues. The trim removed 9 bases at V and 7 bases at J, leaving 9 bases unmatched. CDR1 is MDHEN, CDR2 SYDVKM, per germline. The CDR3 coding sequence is TGTGCCAGTAGACCCGGGACAGCCAATTCACCCCTCCACTTT. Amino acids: CASRPGTANSPLHF. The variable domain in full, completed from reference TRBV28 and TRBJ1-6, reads DVKVTQSSRYLVKRTGEKVFLECVQDMDHENMFWYRQDPGLGLRLIYFSYDVKMKEKGDIPEGYSVSREKKERFSLILESASTNQTSMYLCASRPGTANSPLHFGNGTRLTVT.

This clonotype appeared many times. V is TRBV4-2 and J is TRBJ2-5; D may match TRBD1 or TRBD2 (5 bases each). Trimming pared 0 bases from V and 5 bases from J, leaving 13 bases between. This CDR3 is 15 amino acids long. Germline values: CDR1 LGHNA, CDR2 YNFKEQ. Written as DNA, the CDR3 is TGTGCCAGCAGCCAAGATGGGACGCCCCTCGAGACCCAGTACTTC. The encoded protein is CASSQDGTPLETQYF.

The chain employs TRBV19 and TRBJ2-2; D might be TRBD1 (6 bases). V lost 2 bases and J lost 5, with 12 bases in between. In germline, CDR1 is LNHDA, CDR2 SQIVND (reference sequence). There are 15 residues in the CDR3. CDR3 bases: TGTGCCAGTAGTATACCCTACAGGGCTACCGGGGAGCTGTTTTTT. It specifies CASSIPYRATGELFF.

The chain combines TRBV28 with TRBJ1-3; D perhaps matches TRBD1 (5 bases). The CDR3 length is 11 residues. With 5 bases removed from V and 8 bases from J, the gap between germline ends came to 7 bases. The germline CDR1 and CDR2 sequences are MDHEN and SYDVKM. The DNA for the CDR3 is TGTGCCAGCAGTAGGGGAGACACCATATATTTT. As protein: CASSRGDTIYF.

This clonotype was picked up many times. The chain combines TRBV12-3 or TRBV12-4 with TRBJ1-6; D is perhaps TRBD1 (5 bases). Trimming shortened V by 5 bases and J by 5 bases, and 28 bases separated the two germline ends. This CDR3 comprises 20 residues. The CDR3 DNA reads TGTGCCAGCAGTGAGTTCCCTCTTGTGGCAGGGAAACAAGATAATTCACCCCTCCACTTT. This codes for CASSEFPLVAGKQDNSPLHF.

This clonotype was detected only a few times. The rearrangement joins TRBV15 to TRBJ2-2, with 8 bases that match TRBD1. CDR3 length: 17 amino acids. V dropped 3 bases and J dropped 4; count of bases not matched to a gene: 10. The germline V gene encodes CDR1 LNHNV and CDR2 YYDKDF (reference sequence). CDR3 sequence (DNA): TGTGCCACCAGCAGGACACAGGGGGGCGGTGTCACCGGGGAGCTGTTTTTT. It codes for CATSRTQGGGVTGELFF.

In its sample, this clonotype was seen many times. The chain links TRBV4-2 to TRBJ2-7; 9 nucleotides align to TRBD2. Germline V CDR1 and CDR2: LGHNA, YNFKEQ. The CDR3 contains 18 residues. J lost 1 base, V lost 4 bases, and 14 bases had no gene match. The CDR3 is CASSRRTPERGVSYEQYF. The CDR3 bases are TGTGCCAGCAGCCGACGGACTCCTGAGCGGGGGGTATCCTACGAGCAGTACTTC.

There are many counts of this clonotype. The CDR3 DNA reads as TGCAGCGTTGAAGATCTTAGCGGGGGGGATAATGAGCAGTTCTTC. Residues: CSVEDLSGGDNEQFF. This sequence joins TRBV29-1 and TRBJ2-1, with 11 nucleotides matching TRBD2. CDR3 size: 15 residues. V shed 0 bases and J 7 bases; nucleotides not matched to a gene: 5. Germline V gene sequence: CDR1 SQVTM, CDR2 ANQGSEA.

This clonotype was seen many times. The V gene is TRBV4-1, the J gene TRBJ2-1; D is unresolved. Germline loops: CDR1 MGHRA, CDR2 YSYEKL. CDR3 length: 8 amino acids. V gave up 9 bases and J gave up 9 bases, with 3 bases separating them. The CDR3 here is CARSEQFF. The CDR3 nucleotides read TGCGCCAGGTCTGAGCAGTTCTTC.

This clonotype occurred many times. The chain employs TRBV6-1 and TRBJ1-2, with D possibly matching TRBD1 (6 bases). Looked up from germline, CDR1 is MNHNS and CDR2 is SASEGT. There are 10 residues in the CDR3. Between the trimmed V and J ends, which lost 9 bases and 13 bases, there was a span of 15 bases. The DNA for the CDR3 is TGTGCCAGGCTAGGGGGTCCAAGCACCTTC. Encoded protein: CARLGGPSTF.

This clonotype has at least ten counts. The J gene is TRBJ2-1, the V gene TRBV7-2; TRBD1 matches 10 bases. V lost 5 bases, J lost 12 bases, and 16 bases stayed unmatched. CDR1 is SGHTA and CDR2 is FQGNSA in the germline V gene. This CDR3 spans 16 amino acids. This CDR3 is CASSPDIGTGALGQFF. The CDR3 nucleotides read TGTGCCAGCAGCCCAGACATAGGGACAGGGGCCTTGGGGCAGTTCTTC.

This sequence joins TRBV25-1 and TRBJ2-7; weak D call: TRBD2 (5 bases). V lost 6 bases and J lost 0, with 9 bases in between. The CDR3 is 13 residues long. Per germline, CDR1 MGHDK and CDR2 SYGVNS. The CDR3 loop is CASRSEVSYEQYF. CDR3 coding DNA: TGTGCCAGCAGGTCGGAGGTCTCCTACGAGCAGTACTTC.

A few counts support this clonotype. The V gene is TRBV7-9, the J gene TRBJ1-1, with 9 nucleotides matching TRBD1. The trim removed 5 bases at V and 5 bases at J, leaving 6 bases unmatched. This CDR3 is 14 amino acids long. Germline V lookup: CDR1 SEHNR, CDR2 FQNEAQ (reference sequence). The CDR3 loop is CASSEDRGETEAFF. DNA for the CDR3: TGTGCCAGCAGCGAAGACAGGGGGGAGACTGAAGCTTTCTTT.

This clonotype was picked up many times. CDR3: CASSPQGADTQYF. In DNA form, the CDR3 reads TGTGCCAGCAGTCCACAGGGGGCGGATACGCAGTATTTT. The genes are TRBV6-5 and TRBJ2-3, with TRBD1 matching over 9 bases. Germline loops: CDR1 MNHEY, CDR2 SVGAGI. CDR3 length: 13 residues. V trimming: 5 bases; J trimming: 6 bases; junction bases outside the gene matches: 3.

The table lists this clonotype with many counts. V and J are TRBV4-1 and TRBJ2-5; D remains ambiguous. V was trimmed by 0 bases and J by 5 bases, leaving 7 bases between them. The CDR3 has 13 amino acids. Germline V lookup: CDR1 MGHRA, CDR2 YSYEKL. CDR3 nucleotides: TGCGCCAGCAGCCAAGATGTGGAGGAGACCCAGTACTTC. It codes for CASSQDVEETQYF.

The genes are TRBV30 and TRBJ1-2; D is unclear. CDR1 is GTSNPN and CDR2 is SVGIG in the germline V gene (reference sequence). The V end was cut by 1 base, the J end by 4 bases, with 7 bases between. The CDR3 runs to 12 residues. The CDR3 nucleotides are TGTGCCTGGAGTGCACTGACCTATGGCTACACCTTC. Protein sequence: CAWSALTYGYTF.